This T cell receptor (beta chain) derives from a study of T cell responses to AZD1222 COVID-19 vaccine. Study-wide findings and caveats: Spike regions recognized by vaccine-associated CD4 TCRs spanned the protein, led by 160-218 and 743-854. Most donors were white British, females outnumbered males, and clonal diversity was possibly underestimated. Increased Spike-specific TCR breadth and depth were observed after two AZD1222 doses.

In regard to this clone: What it binds is not known.

This CDR3 region has 15 residues. In germline, CDR1 is SEHNR, CDR2 FQNEAQ (reference sequence). With V trimmed by 7 bases and J by 8 bases, 15 bases remained unmatched. Libraries were prepared by immunoSEQ multiplex PCR; TCRdb keeps only in-frame clonotypes and omits some of them. The data hold 70,000 to 95,000 clones, with 85% to 90% observed a single time. The chain joins TRBV7-9 to TRBJ1-2, with 8 nucleotides matching TRBD1. The sequence was obtained from an adult in good health. The material was peripheral blood, obtained on day 0 of MenACWY control vaccination. The CDR3 loop reads CASTNLLAGGRGYTF. The CDR3 DNA is TGTGCCAGCACCAACTTACTCGCAGGGGGCAGGGGCTACACCTTC.